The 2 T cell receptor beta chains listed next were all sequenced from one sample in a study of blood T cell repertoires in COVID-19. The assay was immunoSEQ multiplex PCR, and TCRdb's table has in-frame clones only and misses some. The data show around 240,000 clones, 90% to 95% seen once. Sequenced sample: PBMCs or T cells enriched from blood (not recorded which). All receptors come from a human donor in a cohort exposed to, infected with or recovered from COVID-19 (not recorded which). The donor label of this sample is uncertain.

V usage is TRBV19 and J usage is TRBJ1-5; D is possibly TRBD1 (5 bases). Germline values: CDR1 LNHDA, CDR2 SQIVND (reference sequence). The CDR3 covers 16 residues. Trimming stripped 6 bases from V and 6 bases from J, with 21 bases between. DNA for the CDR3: TGTGCCAGTAGACTTGGCGGGACCTCGAAGGGTCAGCCCCAGCATTTT. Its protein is CASRLGGTSKGQPQHF. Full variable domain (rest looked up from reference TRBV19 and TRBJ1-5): DGGITQSPKYLFRKEGQNVTLSCEQNLNHDAMYWYRQDPGQGLRLIYYSQIVNDFQKGDIAEGYSVSREKKESFPLTVTSAQKNPTAFYLCASRLGGTSKGQPQHFGDGTRLSIL.

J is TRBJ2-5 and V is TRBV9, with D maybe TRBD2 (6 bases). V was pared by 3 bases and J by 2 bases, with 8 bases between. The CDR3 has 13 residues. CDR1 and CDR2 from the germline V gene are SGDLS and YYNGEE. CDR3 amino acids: CASSGGVQETQYF. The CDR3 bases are TGTGCCAGCAGCGGCGGGGTACAAGAGACCCAGTACTTC.